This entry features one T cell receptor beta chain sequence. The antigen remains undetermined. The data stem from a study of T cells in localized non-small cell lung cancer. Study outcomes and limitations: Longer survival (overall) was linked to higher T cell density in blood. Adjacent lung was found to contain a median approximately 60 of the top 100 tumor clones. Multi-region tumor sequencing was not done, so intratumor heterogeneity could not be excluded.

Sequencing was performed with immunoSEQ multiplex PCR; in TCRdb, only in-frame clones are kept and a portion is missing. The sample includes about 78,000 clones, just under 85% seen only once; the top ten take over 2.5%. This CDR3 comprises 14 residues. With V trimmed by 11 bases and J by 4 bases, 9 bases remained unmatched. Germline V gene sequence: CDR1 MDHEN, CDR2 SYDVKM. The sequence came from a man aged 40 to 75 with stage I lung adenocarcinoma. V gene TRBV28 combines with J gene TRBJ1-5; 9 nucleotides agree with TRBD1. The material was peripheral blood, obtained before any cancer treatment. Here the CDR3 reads CAGKRDRVNQPQHF. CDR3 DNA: TGTGCCGGAAAGAGGGACAGGGTTAATCAGCCCCAGCATTTT.